This T cell receptor (beta chain) comes out of a study of glioma-infiltrating T cells after dendritic cell vaccination (dated by TCRdb to the mid-2010s). Some background on the complete study: A cohort of roughly 15 glioblastoma patients from Phase I and II dendritic cell vaccination trials was included, of whom 9 were newly diagnosed and 6 had recurrent disease. Patients received autologous tumor lysate-pulsed dendritic cell vaccination between 2003 and 2012. To make the vaccine, monocyte-derived dendritic cells were cultured for seven to eight days with IL-4 and GM-CSF and then pulsed overnight with autologous tumor lysate. Three intradermal dendritic cell vaccine injections were administered to patients at biweekly intervals in the arm below the axilla. Deep sequencing of TCR beta CDR3 regions was used to quantify tumor-infiltrating lymphocyte content and compare tumor and blood repertoires in dendritic cell-vaccinated glioblastoma patients. Survival after dendritic cell vaccination was correlated with TCR sequencing metrics such as TIL content and the overlap between tumor and blood repertoires.

A note on this clone: No cognate antigen has been identified for it. No base qualities exist here, and no much larger clone lies one base off it.

Study-wide conclusions, independent of this receptor: Longer time to progression and overall survival after dendritic cell vaccination were predicted by higher estimated pretreatment TIL content. TCR clonality showed no direct relationship with survival, which suggests that a diverse polyclonal response may matter. The three-group TCR overlap response model was characterized as speculative, and prospective validation of the model was stated to be required. The cohort was small and heterogeneous, only a few patients had full blood and tumor sets, and even fewer had initial-recurrent tumor pairs.

Interpreted using the paper, the time point label stands for: after dendritic cell vaccination, including at tumor progression/relapse. Selection of patients required sufficient residual fresh-frozen tumor tissue and over two years of available survival data. An isocitrate dehydrogenase mutation was not carried by any of the glioblastoma patients, although molecular status was otherwise variable. PBMC collection took place before vaccination, two weeks after the third vaccination, and at tumor progression if progression occurred. Genomic DNA was extracted with the Qiagen DNeasy Blood extraction Kit. The germline V gene encodes CDR1 KGHSH and CDR2 LQKENI. V is pared back by 4 bases and J by 3 bases, with 6 bases lying between the germline termini. Taken from cysteine to phenylalanine, the CDR3 has 13 residues. CDR3 DNA only is kept here, 39 bases in frame from base 1. Using the immunoSEQ assay, TCRB CDR3 regions were amplified from approximately 2 micrograms of genomic DNA, or from all available DNA when less than that was on hand. For multiplex PCR, 60 forward primers for TCR V beta segments and 13 reverse primers for J beta segments were used. To estimate the number of reads per starting template, synthetic control templates were added to each sample at limiting dilution. The Illumina HiSeq System generated 87 bp sequencing reads. From the authors' description of their analysis: PCR and sequencing errors were removed by merging closely related sequences with a nearest neighbor algorithm. TCR overlap was measured as the percentage of unique tumor TCR beta sequences that were also present in the peripheral blood of the same patient. The clones in this table, taken by TCRdb from immuneACCESS, are in-frame only. Not every clone is retained; where verified, under half of the shortfall comes from an unresolved V gene, and the cause of the rest is unknown. Clonal size and the V and J genes are those of that table, whereas D and trimming came from the DNA. This sample holds tens of thousands of clones; less than 90% were observed only once. The biggest ten clones account for 5.5% to 8% of the sample.

The input for sequencing was blood, taken after dendritic cell vaccination. This receptor was obtained from a human donor with glioblastoma. The rearranged segments are TRBV18 and TRBJ1-4, with the D gene not confidently named. The sequenced DNA is TGTGCCAGCTCACGGGCCTCTAATGAAAAACTGTTTTTT. It is translated as CASSRASNEKLFF.